The 7 T cell receptor beta chains reported below all come from one sample, sequenced in a study of low-dose radiotherapy and immunotherapy resistance in tumors. Covering alpha and beta chains, TRAV- and TRBV-specific primers were used for the first-strand cDNA. TCR amplification ran 15 to 25 PCR cycles using constant-region and V-primer adapter primers. TCRdb re-called the reads with MiXCR, one entry per CDR3 protein. The sample carries about 71,000 distinct CDR3 sequences, around 31% recorded once. Stated time point: before trial treatment. The sample here was PBMCs, taken before treatment. These receptors were obtained from a female donor with ovarian cancer.

This clonotype was detected many times. The rearrangement joins TRBV29-1 to TRBJ1-1, with D maybe TRBD1 (5 bases). The CDR3 covers 12 residues. The V gene's germline CDR1 is SQVTM and CDR2 ANQGSEA. V lost 3 bases to trimming and J lost 11 bases, with 16 bases between them. CDR3 nucleotide sequence: TGCAGCGTTGACCGGGCAGGGAGTTGGGCTTTCTTT. Protein sequence: CSVDRAGSWAFF.

The CDR3 here is CASSLTPGGETQYF. CDR3 nucleotides: TGTGCCAGCAGCTTAACGCCAGGGGGAGAGACCCAGTACTTC. V and J are TRBV7-3 and TRBJ2-5, with 7 bases identical to TRBD1. Germline V gene sequence: CDR1 SGHTA, CDR2 FQGTGA. J lost 4 bases, V lost 0 bases, and 2 bases had no gene match. This CDR3 spans 14 amino acids.

This clonotype was observed many times. At one of its ends the junction is not consistent with the germline gene, which may arise from a read error. The rearrangement uses TRBV4-1 and TRBJ1-1; D gene unclear. The CDR3 runs to 12 residues. Per germline, CDR1 MGHRA and CDR2 YSYEKL. DNA for the CDR3: TGTGCCAGCAGCCAGGACGGCAGGGAAGCTTTCTTT. This translates into CASSQDGREAFF.

The chain carries TRBV7-9 and TRBJ2-1; possibly TRBD2 for D (6 bases). From germline, CDR1 is SEHNR and CDR2 FQNEAQ (reference sequence). V gave up 0 bases and J gave up 9 bases, with 12 bases separating them. The CDR3 runs 14 residues. In DNA, the CDR3 is TGTGCCAGCAGCTTAGCCGGGAGCCGGTTTGAGCAGTTCTTC. Its protein is CASSLAGSRFEQFF.

This clonotype was recorded many times. The rearrangement uses TRBV5-1 and TRBJ2-7, with D tentatively TRBD2 (5 bases). The germline CDR1 and CDR2 sequences are SGHRS and YFSETQ. The CDR3 totals 15 residues. Trimming removed 3 bases from V and 5 bases from J, with 18 bases in between. This CDR3 is CASSSPGPTGDEQYF. In DNA form, the CDR3 reads TGCGCCAGCAGCTCCCCGGGTCCCACCGGGGACGAGCAGTACTTC.

The genes are TRBV2 and TRBJ2-1; either TRBD1 or TRBD2 may supply D (6 bases each). Germline assignment: CDR1 SNHLY and CDR2 FYNNEI. The CDR3 contains 15 residues. The V end lost 6 bases, the J end lost 9 bases, and 21 bases lay between the germline ends. CDR3 loop: CASRRRGQVPAEQFF. The CDR3 coding sequence is TGTGCCAGCAGGCGGCGGGGACAAGTACCCGCTGAGCAGTTCTTC.

Ten or more counts support this clonotype. The genes are TRBV18 and TRBJ2-5; D may correspond to TRBD1 or TRBD2 (6 bases each). The CDR3 is 15 amino acids. Trimming cost V 5 bases and J 4 bases, with 17 bases left between them. Germline V gene data show CDR1 as KGHSH and CDR2 as LQKENI. This CDR3 reads CASSSQGPGGETQYF. CDR3 nucleotides: TGTGCCAGCTCATCACAGGGTCCCGGGGGAGAGACCCAGTACTTC.